The text below deals with one TCR beta chain. This sample stems from a study of blood T cell repertoires in COVID-19. Measured with immunoSEQ multiplex PCR; TCRdb has only the in-frame clones, and not every one. The sample yields about 47,000 clones, roughly 86% seen once. The CDR3 is 14 amino acids. The V and J ends lost 5 bases and 2 bases, in that order; junction bases with no gene match: 5. CDR1 and CDR2 (germline): SGHTA, FQGNSA. This clonotype was obtained from a man in his fifties or sixties with active COVID-19. Material: peripheral blood. The rearrangement joins TRBV7-2 to TRBJ1-2; 7 nucleotides align to TRBD1. The CDR3 nucleotides read TGTGCCAGCAGCCCGGCAGGGGGGAACTATGGCTACACCTTC. Residues: CASSPAGGNYGYTF. The entire variable domain, with the rest obtained from reference TRBV7-2 and TRBJ1-2, is as follows: GAGVSQSPSNKVTEKGKDVELRCDPISGHTALYWYRQSLGQGLEFLIYFQGNSAPDKSGLPSDRFSAERTGGSVSTLTIQRTQQEDSAVYLCASSPAGGNYGYTFGSGTRLTVV.